The 20 T cell receptor beta chains reported below all come from one sample, sequenced in a study of blood T cell repertoires in COVID-19. TCRdb keeps only in-frame clones here, not all; method: immunoSEQ multiplex PCR. Counted here are about 89,000 clones, approximately 80% occurring once; the ten biggest clones make up more than 6%. Source material: peripheral blood. Receptor source: a man between 65 and 85 years old with COVID-19, enrolled during active disease.

CDR3 sequence (DNA): TGTGCCAGCAGCCAAGTCGTCGGGCAGGGAGATACGCAGTATTTT. The encoded protein is CASSQVVGQGDTQYF. V gene TRBV3-1 (or the pseudogene TRBV3-2) combines with J gene TRBJ2-3, with D possibly being TRBD1 (5 bases). V dropped 1 base and J dropped 5 bases, with 13 bases sitting between them. The CDR3 loop spans 15 amino acids. The germline V gene encodes CDR1 LGHDT and CDR2 YNNKEL (reference sequence).

CDR3 bases: TGTGCCAGCAGTTACTCGTCGTCAGGGCTTTGGCCAGATACGCAGTATTTT. It codes for CASSYSSSGLWPDTQYF. The rearrangement joins TRBV6-2 or TRBV6-3 to TRBJ2-3; tentatively, D is TRBD1 (5 bases). Per the germline V gene, CDR1 is MNHEY and CDR2 is SVGEGT. The V gene lost 0 bases and the J gene lost 4 bases, with 17 bases spanning the gap. The CDR3 spans 17 residues.

The chain's CDR3 is CASTFSRGTDTQYF. In DNA, the CDR3 is TGTGCCAGCACCTTTAGCAGGGGCACAGATACGCAGTATTTT. The chain has TRBV6-5 and TRBJ2-3; D possibly corresponds to TRBD1 (5 bases). The CDR3 length is 14 residues. The V and J ends lost 7 bases and 1 base respectively, with 12 bases between them. Germline lookup yields CDR1 MNHEY and CDR2 SVGAGI.

The V call is TRBV28, the J call TRBJ1-2; TRBD1 matches 8 bases. Looked up from germline, CDR1 is MDHEN and CDR2 is SYDVKM. The V and J ends lost 5 bases and 7 bases, in that order; junction bases with no gene match: 6. The CDR3 has 13 amino acids. CDR3 nucleotides: TGTGCCAGCAGTCAAGGACAGGGTCGTGGCTACACCTTC. It codes for CASSQGQGRGYTF.

The genes are TRBV7-2 and TRBJ2-3, with D unresolved. The germline CDR1 and CDR2 sequences are SGHTA and FQGNSA. V was trimmed by 1 base and J by 6 bases, leaving 8 bases between them. The CDR3 spans 13 residues. The CDR3 here is CASSLVPLDTQYF. CDR3 coding DNA: TGTGCCAGCAGCTTAGTCCCCCTGGATACGCAGTATTTT.

J is TRBJ2-7 and V is TRBV5-8, with 11 bases that match TRBD1. This CDR3 has 15 amino acids. Looked up from germline, CDR1 is SGHTS and CDR2 is YDEGEE. V shed 5 bases and J 4 bases; nucleotides not matched to a gene: 8. The CDR3 region has the DNA TGTGCCAGCAGGCAGTCGGGACAGGGGGGATACGAGCAGTACTTC. Encoded protein: CASRQSGQGGYEQYF.

The chain employs TRBV7-2 and TRBJ2-3, with 8 positions matching TRBD2. This CDR3 is built from 12 residues. Germline-derived CDR1 and CDR2 are SGHTA and FQGNSA. V shed 8 bases, J shed 4 bases, and the junction held 2 bases outside the gene matches. The CDR3 coding sequence is TGTGCCAGCCGCGGGGGGTCAGATACGCAGTATTTT. Protein: CASRGGSDTQYF.

J is TRBJ2-1 and V is TRBV15; 14 positions agree with TRBD2. Trimming took 1 base from V and 9 from J; bases not matched to a gene: 5. CDR1 is LNHNV and CDR2 is YYDKDF in the germline V gene (reference sequence). The CDR3 runs 16 residues. CDR3 sequence reads: CATSRGGLAGVSEQFF. In nucleotides, the CDR3 is TGTGCCACCAGCAGAGGGGGACTAGCGGGAGTCAGTGAGCAGTTCTTC.

This chain uses TRBV4-2 with TRBJ2-7; 9 bases map to TRBD2. V was pared by 4 bases and J by 0 bases, with 7 bases of the junction left unmatched. Germline V gene sequence: CDR1 LGHNA, CDR2 YNFKEQ. This CDR3 spans 16 amino acids. The CDR3 region is CASSPRLAASSYEQYF. DNA for the CDR3: TGTGCCAGCAGCCCCAGACTAGCGGCCAGCTCCTACGAGCAGTACTTC.

The chain has TRBV7-2 and TRBJ2-5, with no clear D. The V gene's germline CDR1 is SGHTA and CDR2 FQGNSA. This CDR3 spans 13 amino acids. Trimming took off 2 bases at V and 5 bases at J, with 9 bases between the two ends. CDR3 loop: CASSLRELETQYF. CDR3 in DNA: TGTGCCAGCAGCTTAAGAGAGCTGGAGACCCAGTACTTC.

The rearrangement uses TRBV14 and TRBJ1-2; the match to TRBD1 covers 8 bases. Germline CDR1 and CDR2: SGHDN and FVKESK. CDR3 size: 16 residues. With V trimmed by 1 base and J by 4 bases, 8 bases remained unmatched. In DNA, the CDR3 is TGTGCCAGCAGCCAAGGACAGGGGATCGAGGTCTATGGCTACACCTTC. Translating gives CASSQGQGIEVYGYTF.

This clone has just one count. This chain uses TRBV6-5 with TRBJ1-1; no definite D call. The V gene's germline CDR1 is MNHEY and CDR2 SVGAGI. Trimming removed 2 bases from V and 1 base from J, with 11 bases in between. CDR3 length: 15 residues. The CDR3 loop reads CASSYVSRGNTEAFF. The CDR3 DNA reads TGTGCCAGCAGTTACGTAAGCCGGGGGAACACTGAAGCTTTCTTT.

The chain links TRBV15 to TRBJ1-1, with D possibly TRBD1 on 5 matching bases. Germline values: CDR1 LNHNV, CDR2 YYDKDF (reference sequence). The CDR3 consists of 14 residues. V gave up 0 bases and J gave up 4 bases, with 9 bases separating them. The CDR3 DNA reads as TGTGCCACCAGCAGAGAGACGGGGGGCACTGAAGCTTTCTTT. Amino acids: CATSRETGGTEAFF.

The count of this clone is one. The CDR3 reads CASSLAPGVAGELFF. Here the CDR3 DNA reads TGTGCCAGCAGCTTAGCGCCAGGGGTGGCCGGGGAGCTGTTTTTT. The genes are TRBV7-3 and TRBJ2-2, with D perhaps matching TRBD1 (6 bases). This CDR3 contains 15 residues. The germline CDR1 and CDR2 sequences are SGHTA and FQGTGA. Trimming stripped 2 bases from V and 6 bases from J, with 13 bases between.

The chain carries TRBV5-1 and TRBJ2-1; weak D call: TRBD1 (6 bases). The V and J ends lost 4 bases and 3 bases respectively, with 14 bases between them. The CDR3 consists of 15 residues. CDR1 is SGHRS, CDR2 YFSETQ, per germline. In DNA, the CDR3 is TGCGCCAGCAGCAGGCAGAGGGGGAGCTACAATGAGCAGTTCTTC. Encoded protein: CASSRQRGSYNEQFF.

This clone was observed a handful of times. Additional DNA sequences in this sample encode the identical CDR3. The CDR3 here is CASSYSSGGSYEQYF. CDR3 DNA: TGTGCCAGCAGTTACTCTAGCGGGGGCTCCTACGAGCAGTACTTC. The chain combines TRBV6-5 with TRBJ2-7; 9 bases fit TRBD2. CDR3 length equals 15 residues. CDR1 and CDR2 (germline): MNHEY, SVGAGI. The V and J ends lost 0 bases and 0 bases, in that order; junction bases with no gene match: 0.

This CDR3 reads CASSSGTGGYEQYF. The CDR3 nucleotides are TGTGCCAGCAGTTCCGGGACAGGGGGCTACGAGCAGTACTTC. The V and J genes are TRBV5-5 and TRBJ2-7, with 11 bases lining up with TRBD1. Germline V gene lookup returns CDR1 SGHKS and CDR2 YYEKEE (reference sequence). This CDR3 comprises 14 residues. Trimming at V came to 5 bases and at J to 3 bases, leaving 4 bases not matched to a gene. Complete variable domain (other parts from reference TRBV5-5 and TRBJ2-7): DAGVTQSPTHLIKTRGQQVTLRCSPISGHKSVSWYQQVLGQGPQFIFQYYEKEERGRGNFPDRFSARQFPNYSSELNVNALLLGDSALYLCASSSGTGGYEQYFGPGTRLTVT.

V usage is TRBV6-2 or TRBV6-3 and J usage is TRBJ2-7; 9 bases are shared with TRBD2. J lost 5 bases, V lost 6 bases, and 11 bases had no gene match. This CDR3 is 15 amino acids long. Germline loops: CDR1 MNHEY, CDR2 SVGEGT. The CDR3 loop reads CASSHRWGLADEQYF. In DNA, the CDR3 is TGTGCCAGCAGCCACCGGTGGGGACTAGCCGACGAGCAGTACTTC.

The J gene is TRBJ2-1, the V gene TRBV18; the match to TRBD2 covers 7 bases. The J segment lost 0 bases and the V segment lost 3 bases, leaving 8 bases of the junction unmatched. Germline V gene sequence: CDR1 KGHSH, CDR2 LQKENI. There are 17 residues in the CDR3. CDR3 loop: CASSPLDSGGSYNEQFF. CDR3 sequence (DNA): TGTGCCAGCTCACCCCTGGACTCGGGAGGCTCCTACAATGAGCAGTTCTTC.

The chain has TRBV25-1 and TRBJ2-2; D possibly corresponds to TRBD2 (5 bases). Germline loops: CDR1 MGHDK, CDR2 SYGVNS. V shed 2 bases and J shed 1 base, with 8 bases lying between them. CDR3 length: 15 residues. CDR3 sequence reads: CASSELGGNTGELFF. For the CDR3, the DNA is TGTGCCAGCAGTGAACTAGGAGGGAACACCGGGGAGCTGTTTTTT.